The clone carrying this T cell receptor beta chain has ten or more counts. Its antigen is not identified. The sample is drawn from a study of neurological immune-mediated disorders. Study-wide results and limits: Expansion of TCR clones was greatest in HTLV-1-associated myelopathy and smallest in multiple sclerosis, where it fell below that of healthy controls. There was no clinical or MRI feature that showed an association with the multiple sclerosis repertoire cluster. The absence of shared CDR3 amino acid sequences among expanded clones across subjects suggests private repertoires in all groups.

The V end lost 5 bases, the J end lost 4 bases, and 8 bases lay between the germline ends. The CDR3 loop spans 12 amino acids. The cDNA was synthesized by means of template-switch 5'RACE, which was carried out with 10-nucleotide random UMIs. TCRdb processed the 5' RACE reads anew with MiXCR; each CDR3 protein has one entry. Of 45,000 to 60,000 distinct CDR3 sequences listed, around 4% are singletons. Sequencing input: PBMCs. The V and J genes are TRBV12-3 or TRBV12-4 and TRBJ1-2; D uncertain. This receptor was identified in a man aged 30 to 39 with multiple sclerosis. In DNA form, the CDR3 reads TGTGCCAGCAGTGTTGACACCTATGGCTACACCTTC. It is translated as CASSVDTYGYTF.